This T cell receptor (beta chain) appears in the sequencing data of a study of cytomegalovirus exposure and HLA in healthy donors. Broader study findings: V- and J-gene trimming of TCR beta was linked (in a later analysis) to a missense DCLRE1C variant.

Germline trimming cut 3 bases from V and 9 bases from J; bases unmatched to any gene: 6. The length of the CDR3 is 13 residues. Germline CDR1 reads SNHLY; CDR2 reads FYNNEI. A multiplex PCR was run with 60 Vbeta primers and 13 Jbeta primers. Assay: immunoSEQ multiplex PCR; the TCRdb copy retains only in-frame clones and omits some. Among approximately 140,000 clones listed, just under 75% were seen once. Remarks on this clone: Its antigen is still unknown.

The gene calls are TRBV2 and TRBJ2-3, with 7 bases that match TRBD2. The sequencing input was PBMCs. The source of this sequence is a woman between 18 and 30 years old in good health and CMV-seronegative. As DNA, the CDR3 is TGTGCCAGCAGTGATGGGGGGGGAGGGACGCAGTATTTT. Protein sequence: CASSDGGGGTQYF.